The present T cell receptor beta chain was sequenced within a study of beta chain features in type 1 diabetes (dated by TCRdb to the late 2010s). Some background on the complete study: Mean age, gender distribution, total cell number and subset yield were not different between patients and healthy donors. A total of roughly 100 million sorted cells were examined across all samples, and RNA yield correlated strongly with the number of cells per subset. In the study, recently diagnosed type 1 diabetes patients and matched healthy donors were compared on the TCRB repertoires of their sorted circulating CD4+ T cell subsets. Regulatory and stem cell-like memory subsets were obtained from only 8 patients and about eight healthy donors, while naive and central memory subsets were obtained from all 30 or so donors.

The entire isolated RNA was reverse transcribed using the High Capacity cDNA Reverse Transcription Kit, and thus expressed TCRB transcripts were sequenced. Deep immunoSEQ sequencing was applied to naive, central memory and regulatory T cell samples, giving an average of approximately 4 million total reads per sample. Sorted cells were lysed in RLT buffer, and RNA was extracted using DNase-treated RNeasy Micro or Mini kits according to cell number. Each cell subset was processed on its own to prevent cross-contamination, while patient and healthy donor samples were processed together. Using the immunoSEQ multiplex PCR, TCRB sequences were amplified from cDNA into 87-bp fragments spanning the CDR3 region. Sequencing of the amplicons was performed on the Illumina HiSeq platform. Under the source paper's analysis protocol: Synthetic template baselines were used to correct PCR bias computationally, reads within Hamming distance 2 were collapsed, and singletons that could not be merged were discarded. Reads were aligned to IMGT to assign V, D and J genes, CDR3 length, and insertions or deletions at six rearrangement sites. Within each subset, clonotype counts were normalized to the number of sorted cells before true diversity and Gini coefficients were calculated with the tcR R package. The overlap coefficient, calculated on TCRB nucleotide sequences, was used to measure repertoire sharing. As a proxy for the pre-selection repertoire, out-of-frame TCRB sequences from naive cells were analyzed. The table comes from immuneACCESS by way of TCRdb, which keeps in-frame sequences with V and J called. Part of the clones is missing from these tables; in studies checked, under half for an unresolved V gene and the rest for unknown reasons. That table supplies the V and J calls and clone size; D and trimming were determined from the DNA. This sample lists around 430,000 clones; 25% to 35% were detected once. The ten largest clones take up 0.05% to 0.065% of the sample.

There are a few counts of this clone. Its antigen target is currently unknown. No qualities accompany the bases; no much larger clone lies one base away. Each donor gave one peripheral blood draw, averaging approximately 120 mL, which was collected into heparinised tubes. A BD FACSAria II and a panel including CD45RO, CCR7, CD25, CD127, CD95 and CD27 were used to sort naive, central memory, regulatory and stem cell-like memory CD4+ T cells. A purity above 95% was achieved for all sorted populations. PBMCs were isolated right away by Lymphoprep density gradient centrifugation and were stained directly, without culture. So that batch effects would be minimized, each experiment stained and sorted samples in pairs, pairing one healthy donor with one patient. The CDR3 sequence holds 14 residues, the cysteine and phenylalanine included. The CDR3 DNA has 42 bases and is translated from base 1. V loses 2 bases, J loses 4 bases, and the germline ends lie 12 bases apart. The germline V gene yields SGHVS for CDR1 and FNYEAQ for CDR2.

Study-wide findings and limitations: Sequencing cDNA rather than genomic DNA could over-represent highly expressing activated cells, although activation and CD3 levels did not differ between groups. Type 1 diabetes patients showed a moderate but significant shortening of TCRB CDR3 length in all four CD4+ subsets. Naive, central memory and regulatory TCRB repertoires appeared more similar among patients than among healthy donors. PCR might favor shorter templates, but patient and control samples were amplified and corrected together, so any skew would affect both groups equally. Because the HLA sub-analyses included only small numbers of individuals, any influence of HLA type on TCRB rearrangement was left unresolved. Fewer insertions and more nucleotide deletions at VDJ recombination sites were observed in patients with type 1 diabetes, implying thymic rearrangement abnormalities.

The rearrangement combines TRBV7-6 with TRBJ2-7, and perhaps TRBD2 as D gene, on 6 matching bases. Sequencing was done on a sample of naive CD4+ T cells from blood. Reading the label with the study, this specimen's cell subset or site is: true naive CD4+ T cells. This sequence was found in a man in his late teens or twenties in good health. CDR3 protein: CASSLRDSQYEQYF. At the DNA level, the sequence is TGTGCCAGCAGCTTAAGGGACTCGCAATACGAGCAGTACTTC.